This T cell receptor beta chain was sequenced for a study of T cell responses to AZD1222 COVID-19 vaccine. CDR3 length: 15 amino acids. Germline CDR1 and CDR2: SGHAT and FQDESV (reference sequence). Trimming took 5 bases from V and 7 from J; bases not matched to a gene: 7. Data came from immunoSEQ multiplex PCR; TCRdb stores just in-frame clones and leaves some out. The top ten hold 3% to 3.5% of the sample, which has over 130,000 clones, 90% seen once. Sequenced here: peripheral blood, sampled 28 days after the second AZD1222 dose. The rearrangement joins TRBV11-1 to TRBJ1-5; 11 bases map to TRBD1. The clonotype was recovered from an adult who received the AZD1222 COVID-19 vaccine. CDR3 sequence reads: CASSLDRGLGQPQHF. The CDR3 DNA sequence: TGTGCCAGCAGCCTGGACAGGGGGCTGGGACAGCCCCAGCATTTT.